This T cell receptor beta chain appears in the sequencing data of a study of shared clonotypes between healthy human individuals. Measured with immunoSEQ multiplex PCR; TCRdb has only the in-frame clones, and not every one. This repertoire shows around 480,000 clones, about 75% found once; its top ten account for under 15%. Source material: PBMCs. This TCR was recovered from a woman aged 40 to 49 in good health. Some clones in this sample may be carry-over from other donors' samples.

The CDR3 DNA is TGTGCCAGCAGTGAATACTCGGACAGCTACGAGCAGTACTTC. This codes for CASSEYSDSYEQYF. The chain employs TRBV25-1 and TRBJ2-7; weak D call: TRBD1 (6 bases). The germline gives CDR1 MGHDK, CDR2 SYGVNS. V lost 0 bases to trimming and J lost 3 bases, with 9 bases between them. The CDR3 is 14 residues long.